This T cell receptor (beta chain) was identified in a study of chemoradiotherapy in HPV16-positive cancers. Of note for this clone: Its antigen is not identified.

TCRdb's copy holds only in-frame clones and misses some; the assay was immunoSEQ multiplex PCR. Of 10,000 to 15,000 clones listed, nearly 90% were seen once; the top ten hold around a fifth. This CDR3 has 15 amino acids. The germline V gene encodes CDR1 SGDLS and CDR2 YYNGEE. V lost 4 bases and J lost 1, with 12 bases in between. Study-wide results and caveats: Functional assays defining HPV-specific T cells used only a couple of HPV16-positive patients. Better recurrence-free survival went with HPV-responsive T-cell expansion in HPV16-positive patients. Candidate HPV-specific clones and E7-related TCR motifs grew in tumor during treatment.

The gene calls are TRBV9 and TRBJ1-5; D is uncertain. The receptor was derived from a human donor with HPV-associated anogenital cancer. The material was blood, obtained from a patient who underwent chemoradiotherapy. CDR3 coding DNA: TGTGCCAGCAGCCCCGGTGCAGTCAGCAATCAGCCCCAGCATTTT. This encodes CASSPGAVSNQPQHF.